The 28 T cell receptor beta chains given below trace back to one sample, sequenced in a study of CD8 T cells in ankylosing spondylitis. Each CDR3 protein is one row after TCRdb ran MiXCR on the 5' RACE reads. The sample shows about 360,000 distinct CDR3 sequences, about 20% of them seen only once. The source material was blood, either unsorted or a sorted T cell fraction (not recorded which). The receptors derive from a male donor with ankylosing spondylitis or in good health (not recorded which).

This clonotype was counted between two and nine times. This chain links TRBV2 with TRBJ2-1; D gene unclear. Germline CDR1 reads SNHLY; CDR2 reads FYNNEI. CDR3 length: 16 residues. Trimming left V 3 bases short and J 8 bases short, with 20 bases between. The CDR3 DNA is TGTGCCAGCAGTGAGCCTAATAGTGGCCTTAGCTATGAGCAGTTCTTC. Translated, it gives CASSEPNSGLSYEQFF.

The V call is TRBV28, the J call TRBJ2-5; D is perhaps TRBD2 (6 bases). V was cut by 6 bases and J by 9 bases, with 17 bases left in between. Germline assignment: CDR1 MDHEN and CDR2 SYDVKM. This CDR3 comprises 13 residues. The CDR3 here is CASSPPGRGAQYF. The CDR3 DNA reads TGTGCCAGCAGCCCACCGGGACGCGGGGCCCAGTACTTC.

This clonotype was detected a few times. The gene calls are TRBV12-3 or TRBV12-4 and TRBJ1-2; D uncertain. Trimming took 7 bases from V and 10 from J, leaving 10 bases between them. CDR3 length: 10 amino acids. The CDR3 nucleotides read TGTGCCAGCACTTCCTCTCACTACACCTTC. Its translation is CASTSSHYTF.

This clonotype was seen only a few times. The CDR3 region has the DNA TGTGCCAGCAGCTCTACGTCCGGGACTAGCGTAGATACGCAGTATTTT. Its translation: CASSSTSGTSVDTQYF. The chain has TRBV7-9 and TRBJ2-3; 10 bases agree with TRBD2. The CDR3 loop spans 16 amino acids. CDR1 is SEHNR, CDR2 FQNEAQ, per germline (reference sequence). The V and J ends lost 4 bases and 5 bases, in that order; junction bases with no gene match: 9.

This clonotype has only a few counts. V gene TRBV12-3 or TRBV12-4 combines with J gene TRBJ1-2, with a tentative D call TRBD1 (5 bases). V lost 4 bases and J 4 bases, leaving 7 bases between the germline ends. This CDR3 has 12 amino acids. CDR3 sequence (DNA): TGTGCCAGCAGTTCAGGGTCCTATGGCTACACCTTC. Translation gives CASSSGSYGYTF.

The chain has TRBV4-1 and TRBJ2-7, with a weak D call TRBD2 (5 bases). Looked up from germline, CDR1 is MGHRA and CDR2 is YSYEKL. The CDR3 has 15 amino acids. Trimming took 0 bases from V and 1 from J, leaving 10 bases between them. The CDR3 loop is CASSQESGWSYEQYF. CDR3 sequence (DNA): TGCGCCAGCAGCCAAGAAAGCGGTTGGTCCTACGAGCAGTACTTC.

This sequence joins TRBV9 and TRBJ2-7, with D possibly TRBD1 on 6 matching bases. The CDR3 has 15 residues. Germline V lookup: CDR1 SGDLS, CDR2 YYNGEE. V dropped 7 bases and J dropped 5 bases, with 22 bases sitting between them. This CDR3 is CASSRWGRESDEQYF. The CDR3 DNA reads TGTGCCAGCTCCCGGTGGGGGCGCGAATCCGACGAGCAGTACTTC.

In this sample, this clonotype turned up a few times. This chain uses TRBV28 with TRBJ2-5, with a possible D match to TRBD1 (7 bases). The germline CDR1 and CDR2 sequences are MDHEN and SYDVKM. This CDR3 spans 14 amino acids. The ends were cut back, 4 bases at V and 5 bases at J, with 14 bases in the middle. CDR3 in amino acids: CASSSQGGGETQYF. CDR3 DNA sequence: TGTGCCAGCAGTTCCCAGGGGGGAGGCGAGACCCAGTACTTC.

This clonotype occurred a few times. This sequence joins TRBV4-1 and TRBJ2-7; TRBD2 aligns across 12 bases. V lost 3 bases, J lost 2 bases, and 2 bases stayed unmatched. This CDR3 is built from 15 residues. CDR1 and CDR2 from the germline V gene are MGHRA and YSYEKL. CDR3 bases: TGCGCCAGCAGCCATACTAGCGGGGGGACCTACGAGCAGTACTTC. As protein: CASSHTSGGTYEQYF.

The sample holds a few counts of this clonotype. V and J are TRBV7-9 and TRBJ2-1, with a weak D call TRBD2 (6 bases). Per the germline V gene, CDR1 is SEHNR and CDR2 is FQNEAQ (reference sequence). V was clipped by 2 bases and J by 5 bases, with 10 bases between them. The CDR3 loop spans 14 amino acids. CDR3 in amino acids: CASSLPLADNEQFF. In nucleotides, the CDR3 is TGTGCCAGCAGCTTACCTTTAGCGGACAATGAGCAGTTCTTC.

This clonotype was seen a single time. This chain joins TRBV7-6 and TRBJ2-5; TRBD2 is a possible D gene (7 bases). Germline loops: CDR1 SGHVS, CDR2 FNYEAQ. V lost 4 bases, J lost 4 bases, and 16 bases lay in between. The CDR3 loop spans 15 amino acids. In DNA, the CDR3 is TGTGCCAGCAGCTGGGGCGGGGGCAGTGGAGAGACCCAGTACTTC. Translated: CASSWGGGSGETQYF.

The genes are TRBV19 and TRBJ1-1, with D unresolved. CDR1 and CDR2 (germline): LNHDA, SQIVND (reference sequence). This CDR3 contains 15 residues. Trimming cost V 9 bases and J 0 bases, with 17 bases left between them. CDR3 amino acids: CASTRSPTMNTEAFF. In nucleotides, the CDR3 is TGTGCCAGCACAAGGTCCCCGACTATGAACACTGAAGCTTTCTTT.

The chain couples TRBV4-1 to TRBJ2-2, with 10 bases that match TRBD2. V shed 1 base, J shed 1 base, and the junction held 6 bases outside the gene matches. This CDR3 is built from 18 residues. Per the germline V gene, CDR1 is MGHRA and CDR2 is YSYEKL. The CDR3 nucleotides read TGCGCCAGCAGCCAAGTAAATAGCGGGGGGCTGAACACCGGGGAGCTGTTTTTT. Amino acids: CASSQVNSGGLNTGELFF.

There are a few counts of this clonotype. The chain recombines TRBV5-1 with TRBJ2-6, with 9 bases identical to TRBD2. The CDR3 is made up of 16 amino acids. CDR1 is SGHRS, CDR2 YFSETQ, per germline. V shed 10 bases and J 0 bases; nucleotides not matched to a gene: 8. The CDR3 DNA sequence: TGCGCCGTGTCTAGCGGGGAGAGCTCTGGGGCCAACGTCCTGACTTTC. Translating it yields CAVSSGESSGANVLTF.

This clonotype was counted a few times. The chain employs TRBV20-1 and TRBJ1-1; 9 bases are shared with TRBD1. This CDR3 contains 13 residues. V lost 6 bases, J lost 7 bases, and 9 bases stayed unmatched. Germline V gives CDR1 DFQATT, CDR2 SNEGSKA (reference sequence). The CDR3 coding sequence is TGCAGTGCCACTGGACAGGGGCTCTTTGAAGCTTTCTTT. This gives the protein CSATGQGLFEAFF.

The chain couples TRBV7-9 to TRBJ2-7; D uncertain. CDR3 size: 13 residues. Germline V gene data show CDR1 as SEHNR and CDR2 as FQNEAQ (reference sequence). V was cut by 5 bases and J by 7 bases, with 15 bases left in between. The CDR3 loop reads CASSDGPLGEQYF. The CDR3 DNA reads as TGTGCCAGCAGCGACGGGCCCCTAGGGGAGCAGTACTTC.

In this sample, this clonotype turned up a few times. V and J are TRBV7-6 and TRBJ2-7; D remains ambiguous. This CDR3 region has 14 residues. The germline V gene has CDR1 SGHVS and CDR2 FNYEAQ. With 5 bases removed from V and 3 bases from J, the gap between germline ends came to 14 bases. The CDR3 region is CASSLGPGSYEQYF. CDR3 DNA sequence: TGTGCCAGCAGCCTCGGACCAGGTAGCTACGAGCAGTACTTC.

V is TRBV12-3 or TRBV12-4 and J is TRBJ2-3, with 11 bases that match TRBD2. V lost 8 bases, J lost 2 bases, and 9 bases stayed unmatched. The CDR3 has 16 residues. Written as DNA, the CDR3 is TGTGCCAGCTGCCGGCTAGCGGGGGGAAACACAGATACGCAGTATTTT. The encoded protein is CASCRLAGGNTDTQYF.

The chain uses TRBV2 and TRBJ2-5; D gene ambiguous. Germline assignment: CDR1 SNHLY and CDR2 FYNNEI. The CDR3 spans 14 residues. V gave up 4 bases and J gave up 2 bases, with 11 bases separating them. The CDR3 spells CASSVDEIQETQYF. CDR3 DNA sequence: TGTGCCAGCAGTGTGGACGAGATTCAAGAGACCCAGTACTTC.

The chain uses TRBV27 and TRBJ2-5; 13 bases are a match to TRBD2. From germline, CDR1 is MNHEY and CDR2 SMNVEV (reference sequence). CDR3 length equals 16 residues. V lost 4 bases to trimming and J lost 5 bases; unmatched junction nucleotides: 7. The DNA for the CDR3 is TGTGCCAGCAGTTCCTGGACTAGCGGGGGAGTGGAGACCCAGTACTTC. It codes for CASSSWTSGGVETQYF.

The chain has TRBV4-1 and TRBJ2-7; no clear D. Trimming removed 1 base at V and 4 bases at J, with 8 bases between. CDR1 MGHRA and CDR2 YSYEKL come from the germline V gene. This CDR3 contains 13 residues. This CDR3 reads CASSQVGIYEQYF. The CDR3, as DNA: TGCGCCAGCAGCCAAGTAGGCATTTACGAGCAGTACTTC.

The sample holds a few counts of this clonotype. The chain employs TRBV2 and TRBJ2-7; possible D gene TRBD1, 6 bases. V lost 7 bases and J 3 bases, leaving 22 bases between the germline ends. The CDR3 is 16 residues long. Germline CDR1 SNHLY, CDR2 FYNNEI. The DNA for the CDR3 is TGTGCCAGCAACCCTCAGCACCTGCAGGGGAACTACGAGCAGTACTTC. Protein product: CASNPQHLQGNYEQYF.

This clonotype came up a few times. The CDR3: CASSYADSLRGTGELFF. The CDR3 DNA sequence: TGTGCCAGCAGTTACGCGGACAGCCTTCGAGGGACCGGGGAGCTGTTTTTT. The genes are TRBV6-5 and TRBJ2-2; TRBD1 is a possible D gene (6 bases). CDR3 length: 17 residues. From germline, CDR1 is MNHEY and CDR2 SVGAGI. V was shortened by 2 bases and J by 5 bases, with 18 bases between the two germline ends.

V and J are TRBV11-2 and TRBJ2-4, with 12 bases aligning to TRBD2. With V trimmed by 6 bases and J by 5 bases, 5 bases remained unmatched. Looked up from germline, CDR1 is SGHAT and CDR2 is FQNNGV. The CDR3 has 15 amino acids. The chain's CDR3 is CASSTTSGGQNIQYF. The CDR3 DNA follows: TGTGCCAGCAGTACAACTAGCGGGGGGCAAAACATTCAGTACTTC. The whole variable domain, remainder taken from reference TRBV11-2 and TRBJ2-4, is EAGVAQSPRYKIIEKRQSVAFWCNPISGHATLYWYQQILGQGPKLLIQFQNNGVVDDSQLPKDRFSAERLKGVDSTLKIQPAKLEDSAVYLCASSTTSGGQNIQYFGAGTRLSVL.

The sample holds a few counts of this clonotype. The CDR3 spells CSASADGPSSTDTQYF. CDR3 DNA: TGCAGTGCTAGTGCGGACGGACCATCTAGCACAGATACGCAGTATTTT. The chain has TRBV20-1 and TRBJ2-3; no definite D call. Germline CDR1 reads DFQATT; CDR2 reads SNEGSKA (reference sequence). V was shortened by 3 bases and J by 0 bases, with 16 bases between the two germline ends. The CDR3 sequence is 16 residues long.

The rearrangement links TRBV12-3 or TRBV12-4 to TRBJ1-1; D is perhaps TRBD1 (5 bases). CDR3 length equals 14 residues. V dropped 1 base and J dropped 6 bases, with 12 bases sitting between them. In DNA, the CDR3 is TGTGCCAGCAGTTTAGTTATAGCAGGGTCTGAAGCTTTCTTT. Protein: CASSLVIAGSEAFF.

The J gene is TRBJ2-2, the V gene TRBV5-1; D gene ambiguous. V was cut by 3 bases and J by 2 bases, with 14 bases left in between. Per germline, CDR1 SGHRS and CDR2 YFSETQ. CDR3 size: 16 residues. The CDR3 spells CASSSRPGSNTGELFF. The CDR3 DNA reads as TGCGCCAGCAGCTCGCGGCCGGGTTCTAACACCGGGGAGCTGTTTTTT.

This rearrangement joins TRBV7-8 to TRBJ2-5, with D tentatively TRBD1 (6 bases). CDR1 and CDR2 from the germline V gene are SGHVS and FQNEAQ. Between the trimmed V and J ends, which lost 4 bases and 0 bases, there was a span of 21 bases. This CDR3 contains 18 residues. This CDR3 reads CASSSTRAGTRNQETQYF. CDR3 DNA sequence: TGTGCCAGCAGCTCCACTAGAGCCGGGACACGAAACCAAGAGACCCAGTACTTC.